The 31 T cell receptor beta chains listed next were all sequenced from one sample in a study of blood T cells in healthy people across ages. Using a J-beta primer mix together with a sample-barcoded 5' primer, a second PCR was run for about 7 to 12 cycles. TCRdb fed the 5' RACE reads into MiXCR, producing one record per CDR3 protein. Of 800,000 to 950,000 distinct CDR3 sequences listed, roughly 35% are singletons. The sample comprised blood. The source of these receptors is a man aged 18 to 29 in good health.

This chain uses TRBV4-3 with TRBJ2-1; 7 positions agree with TRBD2. The CDR3 has 16 amino acids. CDR1 LGHNA and CDR2 YSLEER come from the germline V gene. V shed 2 bases and J 3 bases; nucleotides not matched to a gene: 7. The CDR3 is CASSQSWGGGYNEQFF. The CDR3 region has the DNA TGCGCCAGCAGCCAATCGTGGGGGGGTGGCTACAATGAGCAGTTCTTC.

Turning to this clonotype: Just one base apart from a much larger clone, this may be a read error. The chain links TRBV4-2 to TRBJ1-6; the D is unclear. CDR3 size: 13 residues. CDR1 LGHNA and CDR2 YNFKEQ come from the germline V gene. This CDR3 reads CANSQDWDSPLHF. CDR3 nucleotides: TGTGCCAACAGCCAAGATTGGGATTCACCCCTCCACTTT.

The V gene is TRBV12-3 or TRBV12-4, the J gene TRBJ2-3, with 12 nucleotides matching TRBD1. V was clipped by 5 bases and J by 4 bases; unmatched bases: 4. The CDR3 sequence is 15 residues long. The CDR3 protein is CASSGTGGFADTQYF. The CDR3 bases are TGTGCCAGCAGTGGGACAGGGGGCTTCGCAGATACGCAGTATTTT.

V usage is TRBV7-9 and J usage is TRBJ1-5; no clear D gene. Between the trimmed V and J ends, which lost 0 bases and 6 bases, there was a span of 15 bases. CDR1 and CDR2 (germline): SEHNR, FQNEAQ (reference sequence). CDR3 length equals 16 residues. The CDR3 DNA reads TGTGCCAGCAGCTTAGCGGAAGGGTTGTCGGGTCAGCCCCAGCATTTT. This encodes CASSLAEGLSGQPQHF.

This clonotype was counted at least ten times. The chain is built from TRBV12-3 or TRBV12-4 and TRBJ2-3; the match to TRBD1 covers 7 bases. Trimming cost V 6 bases and J 2 bases; bases outside gene matches: 8. There are 15 residues in the CDR3. The CDR3: CASSPDRAITDTQYF. DNA of the CDR3: TGTGCCAGCAGCCCCGACAGGGCCATCACAGATACGCAGTATTTT.

This clonotype has just a few counts. This chain connects TRBV20-1 to TRBJ2-1, with TRBD2 identical over 7 bases. Germline trimming cut 1 base from V and 5 bases from J; bases unmatched to any gene: 8. The germline V gene encodes CDR1 DFQATT and CDR2 SNEGSKA (reference sequence). The CDR3 loop spans 15 amino acids. The CDR3 sequence: CSARVGASGNNEQFF. The CDR3 nucleotides are TGCAGTGCTAGAGTTGGGGCTAGCGGAAACAATGAGCAGTTCTTC.

V gene TRBV3-1 combines with J gene TRBJ2-1; D is perhaps TRBD1 or TRBD2 (7 bases each). The DNA matches TRBJ2-7 better at its end, which makes the J call doubtful. Germline V gene sequence: CDR1 LGHDT, CDR2 YNNKEL (reference sequence). This CDR3 contains 17 residues. The CDR3 nucleotides are TGTGCCAGCAGCCAAGATAGCAGGGGGGGGGTCTACAATGAGCAGTACTTC. It codes for CASSQDSRGGVYNEQYF.

The chain couples TRBV29-1 to TRBJ2-7, with D uncertain. In germline, CDR1 is SQVTM, CDR2 ANQGSEA. Between the trimmed V and J ends, which lost 0 bases and 8 bases, there was a span of 11 bases. This CDR3 comprises 12 residues. DNA of the CDR3: TGCAGCGTTGAAGAAATGGGCAGCAAGCAGTACTTC. Translating it yields CSVEEMGSKQYF.

The chain is built from TRBV12-3 or TRBV12-4 and TRBJ1-2; possible D gene TRBD1, 5 bases. This CDR3 spans 13 amino acids. V was clipped by 4 bases and J by 7 bases, with 13 bases between them. Written as DNA, the CDR3 is TGTGCCAGCAGTTCTCTGGGGACGGGTGGCTACACCTTC. This encodes CASSSLGTGGYTF.

V and J are TRBV25-1 and TRBJ1-2, with D possibly matching TRBD1 (5 bases). The CDR3 is 13 residues long. V was trimmed by 4 bases and J by 3 bases, leaving 9 bases between them. Looked up from germline, CDR1 is MGHDK and CDR2 is SYGVNS. This CDR3 is CASSVIGDYGYTF. The CDR3 DNA is TGTGCCAGCAGTGTAATAGGGGACTATGGCTACACCTTC.

This clonotype was found a few times. The chain is built from TRBV12-3 or TRBV12-4 and TRBJ1-1; no firm D call. This CDR3 comprises 14 residues. V was trimmed by 2 bases and J by 1 base, leaving 8 bases between them. The CDR3 sequence: CASSLIFGNTEAFF. CDR3 in DNA: TGTGCCAGCAGTTTAATATTCGGGAACACTGAAGCTTTCTTT.

The chain links TRBV4-1 to TRBJ2-1, with D possibly matching TRBD1 (5 bases). The CDR3 sequence is 17 residues long. With 2 bases removed from V and 4 bases from J, the gap between germline ends came to 18 bases. Germline CDR1 is MGHRA and CDR2 is YSYEKL. CDR3 sequence (DNA): TGCGCCAGCAGCCAATCGGGCCAGGGTACCCTTTACAATGAGCAGTTCTTC. Translating gives CASSQSGQGTLYNEQFF.

In the case of this clonotype: A junction end diverges from the germline sequence, so it may reflect a read error. The chain is built from TRBV3-1 and TRBJ1-2; possible D gene TRBD1, 6 bases. This CDR3 is 14 amino acids long. The V gene's germline CDR1 is LGHDT and CDR2 YNNKEL (reference sequence). DNA for the CDR3: TGTGTCAGCAGGTACCAGGGGAAGAACTATGGCTACACCTTC. It encodes CVSRYQGKNYGYTF. Supplemented by reference TRBV3-1 and TRBJ1-2, the full variable domain reads DTAVSQTPKYLVTQMGNDKSIKCEQNLGHDTMYWYKQDSKKFLKIMFSYNNKELIINETVPNRFSPKSPDKAHLNLHINSLELGDSAVYFCVSRYQGKNYGYTFGSGTRLTVV.

The V call is TRBV20-1, the J call TRBJ1-1; a possible D gene is TRBD1 (5 bases). Germline V gene sequence: CDR1 DFQATT, CDR2 SNEGSKA (reference sequence). The CDR3 is 12 residues long. V gave up 6 bases and J gave up 7 bases, with 15 bases separating them. The CDR3 region has the DNA TGCAGTGCCCCTCGGGGGAGCTATGAAGCTTTCTTT. Its protein is CSAPRGSYEAFF.

This clonotype has only a few counts. The chain recombines TRBV5-1 with TRBJ2-1; no definite D call. In germline, CDR1 is SGHRS, CDR2 YFSETQ. The CDR3 loop spans 13 amino acids. The V and J ends lost 0 bases and 8 bases respectively, with 9 bases between them. CDR3 protein: CASSLGTADEQFF. The CDR3 nucleotides are TGCGCCAGCAGCTTGGGAACAGCAGATGAGCAGTTCTTC.

This clonotype was seen a few times. This chain joins TRBV10-3 and TRBJ2-5; 9 positions match TRBD1. Germline V gene data show CDR1 as ENHRY and CDR2 as SYGVKD. V trimming: 6 bases; J trimming: 11 bases; junction bases outside the gene matches: 19. The CDR3 sequence is 16 residues long. The CDR3 region is CAIRETPGQGSQEQYF. CDR3 coding DNA: TGTGCCATCAGGGAGACACCGGGACAGGGAAGCCAGGAGCAGTACTTC.

The J gene is TRBJ2-5, the V gene TRBV7-9; no firm D call. This CDR3 contains 11 residues. Looked up from germline, CDR1 is SEHNR and CDR2 is FQNEAQ (reference sequence). Trimming left V 5 bases short and J 5 bases short, with 6 bases between. The CDR3 here is CASSPWETQYF. CDR3 coding DNA: TGTGCCAGCAGCCCATGGGAGACCCAGTACTTC. The entire variable domain, with the rest obtained from reference TRBV7-9 and TRBJ2-5, is as follows: DTGVSQNPRHKITKRGQNVTFRCDPISEHNRLYWYRQTLGQGPEFLTYFQNEAQLEKSRLLSDRFSAERPKGSFSTLEIQRTEQGDSAMYLCASSPWETQYFGPGTRLLVL.

The genes are TRBV29-1 and TRBJ1-2, with 10 bases lining up with TRBD1. Per germline, CDR1 SQVTM and CDR2 ANQGSEA. CDR3 length equals 14 residues. The ends lost 5 bases at V and 4 bases at J; junction bases unmatched: 7. Written as DNA, the CDR3 is TGCAGCGTTCAGAGCCGACAGGGGGCCTATGGCTACACCTTC. This gives the protein CSVQSRQGAYGYTF.

The rearrangement links TRBV20-1 to TRBJ2-1, with TRBD2 matching 14 bases. V shed 6 bases and J 4 bases; nucleotides not matched to a gene: 14. The CDR3 sequence is 18 residues long. The germline gives CDR1 DFQATT, CDR2 SNEGSKA (reference sequence). CDR3 protein: CSAPGVTSGRARYNEQFF. The CDR3 bases are TGCAGTGCCCCCGGGGTGACTAGCGGGAGGGCCAGGTACAATGAGCAGTTCTTC.

This chain joins TRBV7-2 and TRBJ2-4, with TRBD2 matching 8 bases. The end of the DNA is better explained by TRBJ2-5, so the J call may be wrong. In germline, CDR1 is SGHTA, CDR2 FQGNSA. The CDR3 is 22 residues long. The CDR3 coding sequence is TGTGCCAGCAGCTTAGCGCTGGGAGTGTCATTGGGACTAGGACGATCCCAAGAGACCCAGTACTTC. Translated, it gives CASSLALGVSLGLGRSQETQYF.

This clonotype occurred a few times. The rearrangement joins TRBV7-2 to TRBJ2-1; TRBD2 matches 9 bases. The V gene's germline CDR1 is SGHTA and CDR2 FQGNSA. There are 16 residues in the CDR3. The J segment lost 7 bases and the V segment lost 7 bases, leaving 14 bases of the junction unmatched. CDR3 nucleotide sequence: TGTGCCAGCACCCCGCGGGGTAGCGGGGGAAGGAATGAGCAGTTCTTC. This translates into CASTPRGSGGRNEQFF.

This clonotype turned up a few times. The CDR3 coding sequence is TGTGCCAGCAGCCAGGGGGGGGCGCAGAAGACCCAGTACTTC. It specifies CASSQGGAQKTQYF. V usage is TRBV27 and J usage is TRBJ2-5; D is possibly TRBD1 or TRBD2 (7 bases each). The CDR3 sequence is 14 residues long. V lost 6 bases, J lost 6 bases, and 17 bases lay in between. Germline values: CDR1 MNHEY, CDR2 SMNVEV (reference sequence).

V is TRBV10-3 and J is TRBJ1-5, with TRBD1 identical over 9 bases. Trimming cost V 6 bases and J 6 bases; bases outside gene matches: 6. The CDR3 length is 14 residues. From germline, CDR1 is ENHRY and CDR2 SYGVKD. The CDR3 DNA sequence: TGTGCCATCAGCCCCGGGACAGGGTTTCAGCCCCAGCATTTT. Translating gives CAISPGTGFQPQHF.

V usage is TRBV28 and J usage is TRBJ1-5, with 7 positions matching TRBD1. Germline lookup yields CDR1 MDHEN and CDR2 SYDVKM. V trimming: 7 bases; J trimming: 4 bases; junction bases outside the gene matches: 7. The CDR3 length is 14 residues. In nucleotides, the CDR3 is TGTGCCAGCAACCCGGGACAGATTAATCAGCCCCAGCATTTT. This sequence encodes CASNPGQINQPQHF.

This clonotype turned up a few times. The chain is built from TRBV7-2 and TRBJ2-7; D possibly corresponds to TRBD1 (6 bases). Germline-derived CDR1 and CDR2 are SGHTA and FQGNSA. V was trimmed by 7 bases and J by 0 bases, leaving 13 bases between them. CDR3 length: 14 amino acids. CDR3 residues: CASIRGRGSYEQYF. CDR3 bases: TGTGCCAGCATCCGAGGCAGGGGCTCCTACGAGCAGTACTTC.

The chain combines TRBV20-1 with TRBJ2-1; D is unresolved. V lost 3 bases to trimming and J lost 5 bases, with 14 bases between them. Germline CDR1 reads DFQATT; CDR2 reads SNEGSKA (reference sequence). This CDR3 comprises 14 residues. CDR3 loop: CSARNFGVNNEQFF. The CDR3 DNA sequence: TGCAGTGCTAGGAATTTCGGAGTGAACAATGAGCAGTTCTTC.

This clonotype has at least ten counts. The V call is TRBV7-9, the J call TRBJ2-7; D may be TRBD2 (5 bases). CDR3 length: 13 amino acids. The germline CDR1 and CDR2 sequences are SEHNR and FQNEAQ (reference sequence). The V gene lost 2 bases and the J gene lost 5 bases, with 10 bases spanning the gap. The CDR3 DNA reads TGTGCCAGCAGCTTATCCGGGGTGGACGAGCAGTACTTC. This sequence encodes CASSLSGVDEQYF.

The CDR3 bases are TGCAGTGCTAGTGATAGCGGGGGGGCCTCAGATACGCAGTATTTT. It translates to CSASDSGGASDTQYF. This sequence joins TRBV20-1 and TRBJ2-3; 11 bases match TRBD2. The V gene end was trimmed by 3 bases and the J gene end by 4 bases; junction bases not matched to a gene: 6. The length of the CDR3 is 15 residues. Germline loops: CDR1 DFQATT, CDR2 SNEGSKA (reference sequence).

In its sample, this clonotype was seen a few times. Written as DNA, the CDR3 is TGTGCCAGCAGCGTCGGGGTCAGCAATCAGCCCCAGCATTTT. Translated: CASSVGVSNQPQHF. V gene TRBV9 combines with J gene TRBJ1-5; no firm D call. CDR1 and CDR2 from the germline V gene are SGDLS and YYNGEE. With 2 bases removed from V and 1 base from J, the gap between germline ends came to 7 bases. The CDR3 covers 14 residues.

The V call is TRBV12-3 or TRBV12-4, the J call TRBJ2-6; the D gene is possibly TRBD2 (5 bases). This CDR3 is 18 amino acids long. V was cut by 1 base and J by 0 bases, with 13 bases left in between. CDR3 protein: CASSLGGFWRSGANVLTF. The CDR3 coding sequence is TGTGCCAGCAGTTTAGGAGGGTTCTGGCGCTCTGGGGCCAACGTCCTGACTTTC.

Here the CDR3 reads CASTRRADTGELFF. Written as DNA, the CDR3 is TGTGCCAGCACCCGGAGGGCGGACACCGGGGAGCTGTTTTTT. The chain is built from TRBV12-3 or TRBV12-4 and TRBJ2-2, with D perhaps matching TRBD2 (6 bases). The CDR3 totals 14 residues. Between the trimmed V and J ends, which lost 7 bases and 3 bases, there was a span of 12 bases.